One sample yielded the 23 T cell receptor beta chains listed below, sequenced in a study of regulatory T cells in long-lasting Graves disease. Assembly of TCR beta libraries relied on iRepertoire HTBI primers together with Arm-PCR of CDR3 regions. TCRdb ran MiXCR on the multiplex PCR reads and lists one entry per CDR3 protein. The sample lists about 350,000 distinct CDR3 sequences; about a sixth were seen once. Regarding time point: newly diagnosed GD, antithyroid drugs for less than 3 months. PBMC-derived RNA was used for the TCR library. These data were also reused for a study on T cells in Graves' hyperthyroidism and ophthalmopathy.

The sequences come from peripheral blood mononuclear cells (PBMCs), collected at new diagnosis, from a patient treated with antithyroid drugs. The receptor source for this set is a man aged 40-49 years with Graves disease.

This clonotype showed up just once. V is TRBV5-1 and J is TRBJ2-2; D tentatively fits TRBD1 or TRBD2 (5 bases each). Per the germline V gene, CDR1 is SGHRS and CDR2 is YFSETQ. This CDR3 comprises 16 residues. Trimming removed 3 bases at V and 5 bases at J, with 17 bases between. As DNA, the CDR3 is TGCGCCAGCAGCTCCCTGTCGGGCTGGGGGACCGGGGAGCTGTTTTTT. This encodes CASSSLSGWGTGELFF.

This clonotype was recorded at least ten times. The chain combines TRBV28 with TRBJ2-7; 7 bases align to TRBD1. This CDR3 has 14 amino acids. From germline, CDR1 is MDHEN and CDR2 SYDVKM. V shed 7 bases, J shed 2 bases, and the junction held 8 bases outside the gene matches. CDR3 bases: TGTGCCAGCACCTACAGGGGACCTACCTACGAGCAGTACTTC. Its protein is CASTYRGPTYEQYF.

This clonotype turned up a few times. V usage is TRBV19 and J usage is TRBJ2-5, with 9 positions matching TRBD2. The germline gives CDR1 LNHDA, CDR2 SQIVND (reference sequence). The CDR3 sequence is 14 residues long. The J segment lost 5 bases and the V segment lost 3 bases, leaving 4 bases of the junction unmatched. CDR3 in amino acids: CASSIAGGTETQYF. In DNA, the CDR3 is TGTGCCAGTAGTATTGCGGGGGGGACGGAGACCCAGTACTTC.

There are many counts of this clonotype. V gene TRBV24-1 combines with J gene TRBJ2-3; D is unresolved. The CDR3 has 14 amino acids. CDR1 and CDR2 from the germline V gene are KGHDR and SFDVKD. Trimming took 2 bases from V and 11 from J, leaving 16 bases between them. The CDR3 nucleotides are TGTGCCACCAGTGATTCCCAACCCGAGCGAGGGCAGTATTTT. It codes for CATSDSQPERGQYF.

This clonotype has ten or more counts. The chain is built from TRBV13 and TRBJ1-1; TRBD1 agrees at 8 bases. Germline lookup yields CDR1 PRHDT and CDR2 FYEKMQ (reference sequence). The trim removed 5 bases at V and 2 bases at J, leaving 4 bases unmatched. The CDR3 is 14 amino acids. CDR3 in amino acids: CASSRGQVNTEAFF. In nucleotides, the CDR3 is TGTGCCAGCAGCAGGGGACAGGTCAACACTGAAGCTTTCTTT.

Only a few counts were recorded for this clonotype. CDR3 amino acids: CSADTGVGNTIYF. The CDR3 region has the DNA TGCAGCGCCGACACAGGGGTTGGAAACACCATATATTTT. V and J are TRBV29-1 and TRBJ1-3; 7 nucleotides match TRBD1. This CDR3 has 13 amino acids. The junction had 6 bases not matched to a gene; V was cut back by 7 bases and J by 3 bases. CDR1 is SQVTM and CDR2 is ANQGSEA in the germline V gene.

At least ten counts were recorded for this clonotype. CDR3 residues: CAWSVLRSQTF. In DNA form, the CDR3 reads TGTGCCTGGAGTGTACTCCGGAGCCAAACCTTC. The V call is TRBV30, the J call TRBJ1-2; D not resolved. Trimming took off 0 bases at V and 14 bases at J, with 13 bases between the two ends. The germline V gene encodes CDR1 GTSNPN and CDR2 SVGIG (reference sequence). The CDR3 covers 11 residues.

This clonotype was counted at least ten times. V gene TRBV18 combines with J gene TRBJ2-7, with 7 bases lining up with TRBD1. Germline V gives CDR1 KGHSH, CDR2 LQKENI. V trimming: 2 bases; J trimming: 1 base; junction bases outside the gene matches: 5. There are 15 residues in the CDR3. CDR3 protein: CASSPWDSYSYEQYF. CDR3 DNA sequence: TGTGCCAGCTCACCATGGGACAGCTATTCCTACGAGCAGTACTTC.

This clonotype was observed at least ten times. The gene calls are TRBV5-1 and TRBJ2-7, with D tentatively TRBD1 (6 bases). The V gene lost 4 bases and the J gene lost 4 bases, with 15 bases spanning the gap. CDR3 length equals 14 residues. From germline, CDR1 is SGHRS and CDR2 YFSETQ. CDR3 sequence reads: CASSLRQELYEQYF. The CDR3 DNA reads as TGCGCCAGCAGCCTGCGACAGGAGCTATACGAGCAGTACTTC.

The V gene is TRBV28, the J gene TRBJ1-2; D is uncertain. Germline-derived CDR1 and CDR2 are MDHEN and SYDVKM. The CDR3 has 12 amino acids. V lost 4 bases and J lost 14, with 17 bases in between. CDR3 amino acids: CASSSERRIRTF. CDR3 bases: TGTGCCAGCAGTTCCGAAAGACGGATAAGAACCTTC.

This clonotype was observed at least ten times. The CDR3 region has the DNA TGTGCCAGCGTTGGGGGGAGCTCCTACAATGAGCAGTTCTTC. Residues: CASVGGSSYNEQFF. This chain links TRBV27 with TRBJ2-1, with a weak D call TRBD2 (6 bases). This CDR3 is 14 amino acids long. Trimming took 8 bases from V and 0 from J, leaving 11 bases between them. Germline assignment: CDR1 MNHEY and CDR2 SMNVEV (reference sequence).

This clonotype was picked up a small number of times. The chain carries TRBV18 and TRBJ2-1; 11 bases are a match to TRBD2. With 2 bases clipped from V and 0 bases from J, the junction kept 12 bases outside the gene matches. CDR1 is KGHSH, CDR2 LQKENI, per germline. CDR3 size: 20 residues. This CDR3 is CASSPARASGGPSSYNEQFF. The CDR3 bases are TGTGCCAGCTCACCAGCGCGGGCTAGCGGGGGGCCGAGCTCCTACAATGAGCAGTTCTTC.

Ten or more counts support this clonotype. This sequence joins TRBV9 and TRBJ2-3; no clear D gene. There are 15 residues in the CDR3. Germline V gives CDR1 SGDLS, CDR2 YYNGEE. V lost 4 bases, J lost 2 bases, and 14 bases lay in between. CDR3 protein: CASSSGPFITDTQYF. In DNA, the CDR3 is TGTGCCAGCAGCTCAGGTCCATTCATCACAGATACGCAGTATTTT.

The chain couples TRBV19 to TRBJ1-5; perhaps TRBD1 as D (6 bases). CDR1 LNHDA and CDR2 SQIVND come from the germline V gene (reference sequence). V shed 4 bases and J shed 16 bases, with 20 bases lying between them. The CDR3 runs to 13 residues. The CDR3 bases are TGTGCCAGTAGTAGAGAGTATCAGGGGCCACGACATTTT. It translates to CASSREYQGPRHF.

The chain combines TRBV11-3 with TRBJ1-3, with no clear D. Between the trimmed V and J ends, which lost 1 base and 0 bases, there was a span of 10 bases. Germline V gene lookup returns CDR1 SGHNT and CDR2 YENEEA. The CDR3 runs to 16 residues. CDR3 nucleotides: TGTGCCAGCAGCTTAGGTTCGACCAACTCTGGAAACACCATATATTTT. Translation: CASSLGSTNSGNTIYF.

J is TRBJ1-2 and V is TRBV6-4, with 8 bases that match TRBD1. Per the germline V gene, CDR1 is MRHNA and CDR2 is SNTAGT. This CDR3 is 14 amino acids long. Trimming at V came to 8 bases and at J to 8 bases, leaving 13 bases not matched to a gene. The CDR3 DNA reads TGTGCCAGCGGAGACCCGGACAGGGTAGGAGGCTACACCTTC. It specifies CASGDPDRVGGYTF.

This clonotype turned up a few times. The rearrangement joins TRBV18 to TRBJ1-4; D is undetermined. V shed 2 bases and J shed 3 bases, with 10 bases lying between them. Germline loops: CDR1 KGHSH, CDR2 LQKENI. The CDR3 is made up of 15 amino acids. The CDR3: CASSPAVNPNEKLFF. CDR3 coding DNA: TGTGCCAGCTCACCAGCGGTAAACCCTAATGAAAAACTGTTTTTT.

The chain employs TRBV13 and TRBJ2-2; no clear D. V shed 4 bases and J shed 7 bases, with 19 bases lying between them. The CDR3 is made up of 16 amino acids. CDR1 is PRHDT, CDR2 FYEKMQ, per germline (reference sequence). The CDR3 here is CASSSATEHWIGELFF. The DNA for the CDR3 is TGTGCCAGCAGCTCCGCCACCGAGCATTGGATCGGGGAGCTGTTTTTT. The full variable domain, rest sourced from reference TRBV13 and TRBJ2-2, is AAGVIQSPRHLIKEKRETATLKCYPIPRHDTVYWYQQGPGQDPQFLISFYEKMQSDKGSIPDRFSAQQFSDYHSELNMSSLELGDSALYFCASSSATEHWIGELFFGEGSRLTVL.

CDR3 coding DNA: TGTGCCAGCCCCTATCACGGAGGCAAGACCTACGAGCAGTACTTC. This sequence encodes CASPYHGGKTYEQYF. The V and J genes are TRBV2 and TRBJ2-7; D might be TRBD2 (5 bases). The CDR3 covers 15 residues. Germline CDR1 is SNHLY and CDR2 is FYNNEI. Trimming took 8 bases from V and 2 from J, leaving 19 bases between them.

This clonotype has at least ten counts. The CDR3 region is CASSLFRDQPQHF. The CDR3 DNA is TGTGCCAGCAGCTTATTCCGGGACCAGCCCCAGCATTTT. The chain has TRBV7-2 and TRBJ1-5; D is perhaps TRBD1 (5 bases). Germline values: CDR1 SGHTA, CDR2 FQGNSA. This CDR3 comprises 13 residues. The germline V and J ends were trimmed by 2 bases and 7 bases, with 9 bases remaining between them.

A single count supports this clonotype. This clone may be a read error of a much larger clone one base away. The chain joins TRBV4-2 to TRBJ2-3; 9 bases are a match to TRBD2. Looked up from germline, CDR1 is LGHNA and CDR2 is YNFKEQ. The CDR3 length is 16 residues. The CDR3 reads CASSQLLLAGVDTRYF. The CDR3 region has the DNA TGTGCCAGCAGCCAACTCCTTTTAGCGGGGGTGGATACGCGGTATTTT.

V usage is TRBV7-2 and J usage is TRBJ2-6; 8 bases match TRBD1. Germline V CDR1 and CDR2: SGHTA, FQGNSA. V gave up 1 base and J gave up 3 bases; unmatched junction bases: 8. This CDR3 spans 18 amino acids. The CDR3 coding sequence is TGTGCCAGCAGCTTAGAGGGCAGGGGGCGTCTTGGGGCCAACGTCCTGACTTTC. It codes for CASSLEGRGRLGANVLTF.

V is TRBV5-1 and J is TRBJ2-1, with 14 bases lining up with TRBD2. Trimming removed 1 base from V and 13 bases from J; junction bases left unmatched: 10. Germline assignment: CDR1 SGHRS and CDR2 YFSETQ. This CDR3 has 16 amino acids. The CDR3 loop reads CASSLRTSGGFETQFF. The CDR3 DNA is TGCGCCAGCAGCTTGAGGACTAGCGGGGGGTTTGAGACCCAGTTCTTC.